This is a list of T cell receptor beta chains from one sample in a study of Ad26.COV2.S vaccination and SARS-CoV-2 variants. Sequenced by immunoSEQ multiplex PCR; TCRdb stores in-frame clones only, minus some. Found here are around 100,000 clones, 82% of them singletons; the top ten hold about 16%. Sequences were derived from peripheral blood, sampled after recovery from COVID-19. Every receptor here comes from a human donor who had recovered from COVID-19. CDR3s include the opening cysteine and the closing phenylalanine or tryptophan. A D gene is named only where the DNA matches it firmly. Only some rows state a clone size, as once, few, many or a class for expanded clones.

.	15	.	TRBV20-1	TRBJ2-3	TGCAGTGCTAGTCGTTCGGAAGGCTTGGCAGATACGCAGTATTTT	CSASRSEGLADTQYF
.	11	.	TRBV28	TRBJ1-1	TGTGCCATAGGGGGGGCGGGTGAAGCTTTCTTT	CAIGGAGEAFF
.	14	.	TRBV2	TRBJ2-3	TGTGCCAGCAGGGGTAGCTTTAAAACAGATACGCAGTATTTT	CASRGSFKTDTQYF
.	11	.	TRBV12-3/TRBV12-4	TRBJ1-2	TGTGCCAGCAGCCCAGGGGTTGGCTACACCTTC	CASSPGVGYTF
.	17	.	TRBV15	TRBJ2-2	TGTGCCACCAGCAGGGCAAGGGGTCAGCTCAACACCGGGGAGCTGTTTTTT	CATSRARGQLNTGELFF
.	14	TRBD1	TRBV7-9	TRBJ1-2	TGTGCCAGCGGGACCGGACAGGGGGATCTAGGCTACACCTTC	CASGTGQGDLGYTF
.	14	TRBD1	TRBV6-5	TRBJ1-2	TGTGCCAGCAGTCTACAGCGACAGGGAGGCGGCTACACCTTC	CASSLQRQGGGYTF
.	14	.	TRBV7-2	TRBJ2-7	TGTGCCAGCAGTCCCTGGGGTGGGGCCTACGAGCAGTACTTC	CASSPWGGAYEQYF
.	14	.	TRBV7-2	TRBJ2-2	TGTGCCAGCAGTTCCCACCCCGGCCCCGGGGAGCTGTTTTTT	CASSSHPGPGELFF
.	18	.	TRBV7-2	TRBJ1-1	TGTGCCAGCAGCTTCCTAATTCTTCCGACGGCTTCGAACACTGAAGCTTTCTTT	CASSFLILPTASNTEAFF
.	16	TRBD1	TRBV6-2/TRBV6-3	TRBJ2-4	TGTGCCAGCAGTTACTCCGTGACAGGGGGCAGAAACATTCAGTACTTC	CASSYSVTGGRNIQYF
.	15	TRBD2	TRBV10-3	TRBJ2-1	TGTGCCATCAGTGAGTCCGGCGGGAGCTACAATGAGCAGTTCTTC	CAISESGGSYNEQFF
.	14	TRBD1	TRBV5-1	TRBJ2-7	TGCGCCAGCAGCAGGGGACAGGCGAACTACGAGCAGTACTTC	CASSRGQANYEQYF
few	16	TRBD2	TRBV7-2	TRBJ2-3	TGTGCCAGCAGCTTAGGCGGCGGGAGAAGCACAGATACGCAGTATTTT	CASSLGGGRSTDTQYF
.	14	.	TRBV24-1	TRBJ2-1	TGTGCCACCAGTGATTTTACAGGTAACAATGAGCAGTTCTTC	CATSDFTGNNEQFF
.	18	.	TRBV4-3	TRBJ2-7	TGCGCCAGCAGCCAAGATGCCGCGAACGTGGGCGGACTTTACGAGCAGTACTTC	CASSQDAANVGGLYEQYF
.	12	.	TRBV10-3	TRBJ2-2	TGTGCCATCAGGTCCCCCCCCGGGGAGCTGTTTTTT	CAIRSPPGELFF
.	12	.	TRBV19	TRBJ2-2	TGTGCCAGTAGTATAGTTTCCGGGGAGCTGTTTTTT	CASSIVSGELFF
.	14	TRBD1	TRBV19	TRBJ1-1	TGTGCCAGTAGGAGGGACAGGGCGAACACTGAAGCTTTCTTT	CASRRDRANTEAFF
many	13	.	TRBV5-4	TRBJ1-4	TGTGCCAGCCGGGCGGGAACTGGAGAAAAACTGTTTTTT	CASRAGTGEKLFF
.	17	.	TRBV7-2	TRBJ1-4	TGTGCCAGCAGCTTAGGATTTAGGGGTCTAGCTAATGAAAAACTGTTTTTT	CASSLGFRGLANEKLFF
.	16	TRBD2	TRBV5-5	TRBJ2-1	TGTGCCAGCAGCTTGGCCACTAGCGGGAGGGACAATGAGCAGTTCTTC	CASSLATSGRDNEQFF
.	14	.	TRBV9	TRBJ2-1	TGTGCCACCTCCCCCGGACCACGAGTGGGTGAGCAGTTCTTC	CATSPGPRVGEQFF
.	14	TRBD1	TRBV6-6	TRBJ2-1	TGTGCCAGCAGTCCTCCCGGGACAGGGAATGAGCAGTTCTTC	CASSPPGTGNEQFF
.	17	TRBD2	TRBV7-2	TRBJ2-7	TGTGCCAGCAGCCCCCTCCCGGGACTAGCGGGAGTAGCCGAGCAGTACTTC	CASSPLPGLAGVAEQYF
.	15	.	TRBV6-5	TRBJ2-2	TGTGCCAGCAGTTTTGTCACTAGTTTCACCGGGGAGCTGTTTTTT	CASSFVTSFTGELFF
.	10	.	TRBV29-1	TRBJ2-1	TGCAGCGTTGAATCGCCTGAGCAGTTCTTC	CSVESPEQFF
.	14	.	TRBV28	TRBJ2-5	TGTGCCAGCCGGAACTATTTTCAGCAAGAGACCCAGTACTTC	CASRNYFQQETQYF
.	14	.	TRBV2	TRBJ2-1	TGTGCCAGCAGTTGGGATAACTCCTACAATGAGCAGTTCTTC	CASSWDNSYNEQFF
.	13	.	TRBV9	TRBJ2-4	TGTGCCAGCAGCGTCGGGGTGTCGGACATTCAGTACTTC	CASSVGVSDIQYF
.	14	.	TRBV3-1/TRBV3-2	TRBJ2-2	TGTGCCAGCAGCCAATTAGTTGACACCGGGGAGCTGTTTTTT	CASSQLVDTGELFF
.	16	TRBD1	TRBV27	TRBJ2-1	TGTGCCAGCAGTCTATCACAGGGGTTTCCCTTCAATGAGCAGTTCTTC	CASSLSQGFPFNEQFF
.	16	.	TRBV7-9	TRBJ1-3	TGTGCCAGCAGCTTAAACGGGGGGATCTCGGGAAACACCATATATTTT	CASSLNGGISGNTIYF
.	15	.	TRBV28	TRBJ2-7	TGTGCCAGCACCCCCCCGGGACTGCAGTCCTACGAGCAGTACTTC	CASTPPGLQSYEQYF
.	15	TRBD2	TRBV11-3	TRBJ2-2	TGTGCCAGCAGCTTGGGGGGGAGAGGCACCGGGGAGCTGTTTTTT	CASSLGGRGTGELFF
.	15	.	TRBV7-2	TRBJ2-7	TGTGCCAGCAGCCCGGAGAGGGGGTACTCCTACGAGCAGTACTTC	CASSPERGYSYEQYF
.	11	.	TRBV4-2	TRBJ2-3	TGTGCCAGCAGGGATCTGGATACGCAGTATTTT	CASRDLDTQYF
.	15	TRBD2	TRBV25-1	TRBJ2-2	TGTGCCAGCACAGCGGGAGGGCCTTGGACCGGGGAGCTGTTTTTT	CASTAGGPWTGELFF
.	11	.	TRBV19	TRBJ2-5	TGTGCCAGTAGCAAGGGTACGACCCAGTACTTC	CASSKGTTQYF
.	15	.	TRBV28	TRBJ2-3	TGTGCCAGCAGTTTAACCGGTTCTAGCACAGATACGCAGTATTTT	CASSLTGSSTDTQYF
.	14	.	TRBV4-2	TRBJ2-2	TGTGCCAGCAGCCAAGATTGGGGGACCGGGGAGCTGTTTTTT	CASSQDWGTGELFF
once	12	.	TRBV5-5	TRBJ1-2	TGTGCCAGCAGCTTGGCGGAGAGGGGCTACACCTTC	CASSLAERGYTF
.	15	TRBD2	TRBV6-5	TRBJ2-1	TGTGCCAGCAGTAAACCTCGGACTAGCGGCCACGAGCAGTTCTTC	CASSKPRTSGHEQFF
.	14	.	TRBV29-1	TRBJ2-1	TGCAGCGTCGCCAGGGGAGGATGGGGGAATGAGCAGTTCTTC	CSVARGGWGNEQFF
.	18	TRBD2	TRBV10-3	TRBJ2-5	TGTGCCATCAGTGAGTCGAGGGTAACTAGCGGGGCCCAAGAGACCCAGTACTTC	CAISESRVTSGAQETQYF
.	17	TRBD1	TRBV5-1	TRBJ2-2	TGCGCCAGCAGCCCCACCCCCGGGACAGGGAACACCGGGGAGCTGTTTTTT	CASSPTPGTGNTGELFF
.	15	TRBD1	TRBV29-1	TRBJ2-1	TGCAGCGTCTCAGGGGCCGGGACAGGCTACAATGAGCAGTTCTTC	CSVSGAGTGYNEQFF
.	12	.	TRBV10-3	TRBJ2-7	TGTGCCATCAGTCGAACAGGAGACGAGCAGTACTTC	CAISRTGDEQYF
.	15	TRBD1	TRBV5-6	TRBJ1-6	TGTGCCAGCAGCGGCCGGACAGGTGGTAATTCACCCCTCCACTTT	CASSGRTGGNSPLHF
.	15	.	TRBV3-1/TRBV3-2	TRBJ2-6	TGTGCCAGCAGCCCGGTGGACTCTGGGGCCAACGTCCTGACTTTC	CASSPVDSGANVLTF
.	14	.	TRBV11-3	TRBJ1-4	TGTGCCAGCAGCCCAGGCAGATCTAATGAAAAACTGTTTTTT	CASSPGRSNEKLFF
.	13	.	TRBV27	TRBJ1-2	TGTGCCAGCAGTTCCCCCCCGGGGTCCGGCTACACCTTC	CASSSPPGSGYTF
few	17	.	TRBV19	TRBJ2-4	TGTGCCAGTAGTCCAGGACTGTTAAGGCGGGCCAAAAACATTCAGTACTTC	CASSPGLLRRAKNIQYF
.	15	TRBD1	TRBV9	TRBJ2-1	TGTGCCAGCAGCGAGGGGACAGGGGATGTGAATGAGCAGTTCTTC	CASSEGTGDVNEQFF
.	16	.	TRBV11-2	TRBJ2-2	TGTGCCAGCAGCCCCCCGAGCGGCAGGCACACCGGGGAGCTGTTTTTT	CASSPPSGRHTGELFF
.	15	.	TRBV4-1	TRBJ2-7	TGCGCCAGCAGCCAAGATACGACAGGCTCCTACGAGCAGTACTTC	CASSQDTTGSYEQYF
.	14	TRBD1	TRBV4-2	TRBJ1-2	TGTGCCAGCAGCATAAACAGGGGACGGAATGGCTACACCTTC	CASSINRGRNGYTF
once	14	TRBD2	TRBV2	TRBJ2-1	TGTGCCAGCAGTGGGACTAGCGGGAGCAATGAGCAGTTCTTC	CASSGTSGSNEQFF
.	15	.	TRBV4-3	TRBJ1-2	TGCGCCAGCAGCCAAGGGGCCGGCGGAACCTATGGCTACACCTTC	CASSQGAGGTYGYTF
.	13	.	TRBV6-4	TRBJ1-1	TGTGCCAGCAGTGAAGGTTGGGGAACTGAAGCTTTCTTT	CASSEGWGTEAFF